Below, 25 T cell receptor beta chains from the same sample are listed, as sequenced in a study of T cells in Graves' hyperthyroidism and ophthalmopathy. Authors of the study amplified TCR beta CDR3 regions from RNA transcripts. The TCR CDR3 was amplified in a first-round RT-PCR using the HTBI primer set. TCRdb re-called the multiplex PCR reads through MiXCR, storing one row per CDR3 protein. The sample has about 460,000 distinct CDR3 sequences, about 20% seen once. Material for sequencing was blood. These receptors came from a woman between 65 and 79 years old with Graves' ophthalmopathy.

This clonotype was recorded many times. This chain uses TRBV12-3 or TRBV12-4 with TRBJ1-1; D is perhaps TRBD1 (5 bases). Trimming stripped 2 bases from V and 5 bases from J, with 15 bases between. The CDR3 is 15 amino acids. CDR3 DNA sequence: TGTGCCAGCAGTTTAAGACCTGCAGGGAGAACTGAAGCTTTCTTT. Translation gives CASSLRPAGRTEAFF.

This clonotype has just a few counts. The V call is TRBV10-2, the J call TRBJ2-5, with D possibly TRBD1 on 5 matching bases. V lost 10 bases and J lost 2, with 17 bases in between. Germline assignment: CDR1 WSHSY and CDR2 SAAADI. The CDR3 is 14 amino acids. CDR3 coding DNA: TGCGCCACCGTGGGGCGAGACGGGCAAGAGACCCAGTACTTC. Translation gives CATVGRDGQETQYF.

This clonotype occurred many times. CDR3 DNA: TGTGCCAGCAGTTTCGTAGCGGGGACTTACTCCTACAATGAGCAGTTCTTC. Translated, it gives CASSFVAGTYSYNEQFF. The gene calls are TRBV11-2 and TRBJ2-1, with 8 bases that match TRBD2. CDR3 length: 17 amino acids. V lost 6 bases and J lost 0; bases outside the gene matches: 10. Germline lookup yields CDR1 SGHAT and CDR2 FQNNGV.

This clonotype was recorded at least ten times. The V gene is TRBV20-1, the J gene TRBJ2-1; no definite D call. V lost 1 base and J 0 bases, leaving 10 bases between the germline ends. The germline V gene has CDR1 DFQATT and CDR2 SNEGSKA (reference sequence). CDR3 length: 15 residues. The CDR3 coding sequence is TGCAGTGCTAGAGGCGGATCCAGCTCCTACAATGAGCAGTTCTTC. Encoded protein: CSARGGSSSYNEQFF.

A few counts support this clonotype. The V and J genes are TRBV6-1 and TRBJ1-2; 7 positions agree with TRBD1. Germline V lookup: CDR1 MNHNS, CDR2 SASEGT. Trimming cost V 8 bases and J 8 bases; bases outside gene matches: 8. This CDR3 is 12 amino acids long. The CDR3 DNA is TGTGCCAGCGTGCAGGGGGTTTACGGCTACACCTTC. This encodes CASVQGVYGYTF.

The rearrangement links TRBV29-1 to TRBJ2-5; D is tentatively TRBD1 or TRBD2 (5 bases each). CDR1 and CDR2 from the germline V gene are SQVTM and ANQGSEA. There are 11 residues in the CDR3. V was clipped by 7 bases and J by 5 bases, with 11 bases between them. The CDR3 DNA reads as TGCAGCGGGGGGAGTTTCGAGACCCAGTACTTC. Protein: CSGGSFETQYF.

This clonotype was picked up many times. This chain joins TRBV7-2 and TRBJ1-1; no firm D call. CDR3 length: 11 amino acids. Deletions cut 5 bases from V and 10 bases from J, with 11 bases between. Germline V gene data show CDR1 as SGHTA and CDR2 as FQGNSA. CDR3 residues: CASSAQNRAFF. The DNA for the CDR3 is TGTGCCAGCAGCGCCCAAAATCGAGCTTTCTTT.

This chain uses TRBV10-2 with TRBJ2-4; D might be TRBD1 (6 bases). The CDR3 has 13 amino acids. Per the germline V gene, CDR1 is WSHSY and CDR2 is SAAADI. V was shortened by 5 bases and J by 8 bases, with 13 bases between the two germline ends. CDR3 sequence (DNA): TGCGCCAGCAGTTTGGGATCAGGGGACATTCAGTACTTC. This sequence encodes CASSLGSGDIQYF.

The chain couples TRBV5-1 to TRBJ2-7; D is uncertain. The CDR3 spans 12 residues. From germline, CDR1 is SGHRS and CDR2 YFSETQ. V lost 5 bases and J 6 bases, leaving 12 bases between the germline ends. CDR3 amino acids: CASRELVGEQYF. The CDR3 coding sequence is TGCGCCAGCAGAGAATTGGTAGGCGAGCAGTACTTC.

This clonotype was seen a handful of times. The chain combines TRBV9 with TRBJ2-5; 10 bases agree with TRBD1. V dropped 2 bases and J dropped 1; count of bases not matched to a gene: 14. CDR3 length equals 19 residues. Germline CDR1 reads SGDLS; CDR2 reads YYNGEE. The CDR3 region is CASSVGQGQLSGFQETQYF. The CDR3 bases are TGTGCCAGCAGCGTGGGACAGGGGCAACTGAGTGGGTTCCAAGAGACCCAGTACTTC.

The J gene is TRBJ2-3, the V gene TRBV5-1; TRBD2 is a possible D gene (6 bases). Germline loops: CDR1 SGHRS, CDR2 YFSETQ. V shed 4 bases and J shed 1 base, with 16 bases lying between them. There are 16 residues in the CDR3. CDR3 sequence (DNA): TGCGCCAGCAGCCTCGGTCTGGGCGGGGGCACAGATACGCAGTATTTT. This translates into CASSLGLGGGTDTQYF.

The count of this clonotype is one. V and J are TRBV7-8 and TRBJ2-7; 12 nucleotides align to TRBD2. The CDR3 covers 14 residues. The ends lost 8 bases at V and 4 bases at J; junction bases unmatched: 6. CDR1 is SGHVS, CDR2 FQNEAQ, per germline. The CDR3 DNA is TGTGCCAGCGTTCGACTAGCGGGAGTATACGAGCAGTACTTC. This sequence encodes CASVRLAGVYEQYF.

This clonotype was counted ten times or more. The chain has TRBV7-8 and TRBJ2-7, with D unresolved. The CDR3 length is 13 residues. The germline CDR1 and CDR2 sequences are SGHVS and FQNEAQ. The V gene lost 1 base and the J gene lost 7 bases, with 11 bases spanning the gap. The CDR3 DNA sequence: TGTGCCAGCAGCTTAGTCCTACCCGGGGAGCAGTACTTC. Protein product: CASSLVLPGEQYF. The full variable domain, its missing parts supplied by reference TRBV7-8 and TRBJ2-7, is GAGVSQSPRYKVAKRGQDVALRCDPISGHVSLFWYQQALGQGPEFLTYFQNEAQLDKSGLPSDRFFAERPEGSVSTLKIQRTQQEDSAVYLCASSLVLPGEQYFGPGTRLTVT.

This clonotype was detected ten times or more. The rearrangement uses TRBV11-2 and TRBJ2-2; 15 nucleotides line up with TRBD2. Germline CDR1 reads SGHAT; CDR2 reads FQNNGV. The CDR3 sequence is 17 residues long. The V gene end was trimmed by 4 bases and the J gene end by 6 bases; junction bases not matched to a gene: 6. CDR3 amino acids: CASSSRGLAGGPGELFF. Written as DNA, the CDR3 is TGTGCCAGCAGCTCTAGAGGACTAGCGGGAGGGCCCGGGGAGCTGTTTTTT.

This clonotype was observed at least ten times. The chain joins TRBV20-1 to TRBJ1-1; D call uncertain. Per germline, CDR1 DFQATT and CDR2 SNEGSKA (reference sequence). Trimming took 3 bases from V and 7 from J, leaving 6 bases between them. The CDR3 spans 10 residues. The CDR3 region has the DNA TGCAGTGCTAGGTACGATGAAGCTTTCTTT. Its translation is CSARYDEAFF.

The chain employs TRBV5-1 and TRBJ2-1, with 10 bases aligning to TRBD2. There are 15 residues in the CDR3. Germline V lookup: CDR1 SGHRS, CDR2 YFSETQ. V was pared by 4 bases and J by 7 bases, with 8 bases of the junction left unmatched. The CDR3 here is CASSQNILAGNEQFF. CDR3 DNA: TGCGCCAGCAGCCAAAACATACTAGCGGGGAATGAGCAGTTCTTC.

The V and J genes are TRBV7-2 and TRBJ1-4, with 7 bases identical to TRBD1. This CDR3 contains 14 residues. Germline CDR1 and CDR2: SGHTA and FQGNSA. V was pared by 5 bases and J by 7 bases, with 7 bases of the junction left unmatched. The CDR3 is CASSRQGGTEKLFF. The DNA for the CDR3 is TGTGCCAGCAGCCGACAGGGTGGGACTGAAAAACTGTTTTTT.

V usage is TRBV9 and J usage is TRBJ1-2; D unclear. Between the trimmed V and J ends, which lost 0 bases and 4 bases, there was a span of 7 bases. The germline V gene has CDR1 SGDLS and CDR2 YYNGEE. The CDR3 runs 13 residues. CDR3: CASSVEGIYGYTF. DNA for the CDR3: TGTGCCAGCAGCGTAGAAGGGATCTATGGCTACACCTTC.

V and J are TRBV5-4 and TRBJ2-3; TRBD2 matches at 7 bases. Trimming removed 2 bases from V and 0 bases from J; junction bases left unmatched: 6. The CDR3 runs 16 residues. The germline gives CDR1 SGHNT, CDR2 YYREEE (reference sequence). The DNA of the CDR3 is TGTGCCAGCAGCTTTCGGCGGGAGAGGAGCACAGATACGCAGTATTTT. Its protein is CASSFRRERSTDTQYF. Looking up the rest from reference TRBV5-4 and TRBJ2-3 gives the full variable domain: ETGVTQSPTHLIKTRGQQVTLRCSSQSGHNTVSWYQQALGQGPQFIFQYYREEENGRGNFPPRFSGLQFPNYSSELNVNALELDDSALYLCASSFRRERSTDTQYFGPGTRLTVL.

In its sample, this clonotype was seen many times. The CDR3 DNA sequence: TGTGCCACCAGTGAACCCTTCCTTCAGGAGGAAAAACTGTTTTTT. This encodes CATSEPFLQEEKLFF. The rearrangement uses TRBV24-1 and TRBJ1-4; D is unclear. This CDR3 region has 15 residues. Trimming cost V 4 bases and J 8 bases, with 16 bases left between them. Germline CDR1 reads KGHDR; CDR2 reads SFDVKD.

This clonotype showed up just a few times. In nucleotides, the CDR3 is TGTGCCAGCAGCCAAGGAGTCCTTCCCGGGACTAGTAAAGAGACCCAGTACTTC. Translating it yields CASSQGVLPGTSKETQYF. The V and J genes are TRBV7-2 and TRBJ2-5, with 8 bases fitting TRBD2. Germline V gene sequence: CDR1 SGHTA, CDR2 FQGNSA. The CDR3 is 18 residues long. The V and J ends lost 5 bases and 3 bases, in that order; junction bases with no gene match: 17. Filled out from reference TRBV7-2 and TRBJ2-5, the complete variable domain reads GAGVSQSPSNKVTEKGKDVELRCDPISGHTALYWYRQSLGQGLEFLIYFQGNSAPDKSGLPSDRFSAERTGGSVSTLTIQRTQQEDSAVYLCASSQGVLPGTSKETQYFGPGTRLLVL.

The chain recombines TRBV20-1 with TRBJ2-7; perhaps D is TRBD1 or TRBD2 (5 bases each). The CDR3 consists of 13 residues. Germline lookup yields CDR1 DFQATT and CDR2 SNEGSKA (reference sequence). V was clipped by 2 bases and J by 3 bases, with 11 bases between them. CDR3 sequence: CSARLGAYYEQYF. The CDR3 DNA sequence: TGCAGTGCTAGACTCGGGGCTTACTACGAGCAGTACTTC.

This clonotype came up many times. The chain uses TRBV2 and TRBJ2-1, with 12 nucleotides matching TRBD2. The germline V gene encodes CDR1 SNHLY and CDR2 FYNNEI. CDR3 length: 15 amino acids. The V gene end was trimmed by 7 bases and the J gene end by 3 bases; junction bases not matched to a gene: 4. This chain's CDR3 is CASTSGRGYYNEQFF. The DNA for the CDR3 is TGTGCCAGCACTAGCGGGAGGGGATACTACAATGAGCAGTTCTTC.

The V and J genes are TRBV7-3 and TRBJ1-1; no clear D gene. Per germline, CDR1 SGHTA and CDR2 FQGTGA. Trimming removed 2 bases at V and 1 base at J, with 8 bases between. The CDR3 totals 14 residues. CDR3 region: CASSLYPANTEAFF. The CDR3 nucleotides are TGTGCCAGCAGCTTATATCCAGCGAACACTGAAGCTTTCTTT.

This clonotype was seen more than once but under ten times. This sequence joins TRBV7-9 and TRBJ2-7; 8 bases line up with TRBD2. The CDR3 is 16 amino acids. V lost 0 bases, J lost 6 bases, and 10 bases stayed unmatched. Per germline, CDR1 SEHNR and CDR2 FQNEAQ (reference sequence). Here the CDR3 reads CASSLAFRREDGEQYF. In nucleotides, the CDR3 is TGTGCCAGCAGCTTAGCTTTCAGGCGGGAGGACGGCGAGCAGTACTTC.